Listed below are T cell receptor beta chains from one sample, sequenced in a study of blood T cells in healthy people across ages. TCRdb re-derived calls from the 5' RACE reads in MiXCR, one entry per CDR3 protein. The table lists 790,000 or so distinct CDR3 sequences, more than 55% of them singletons. Material: blood. These receptors were taken from a man aged 35 to 55 in good health. CDR3s include the opening cysteine and the closing phenylalanine or tryptophan. D genes are given only for firm matches. Only some rows state a clone size, as once, few, many or a class for expanded clones.

clone_size: -; j_call: TRBJ2-7; v_call: TRBV4-3; d_call: TRBD2; cdr3_aa: CASSQGNSGRHYEQYF; cdr3_nt: TGCGCCAGCAGCCAAGGGAACAGCGGGAGGCACTACGAGCAGTACTTC
clone_size: -; j_call: TRBJ2-3; v_call: TRBV14; d_call: -; cdr3_aa: CASSQDSLRTDTQYF; cdr3_nt: TGTGCCAGCAGCCAAGATAGCCTTCGCACAGATACGCAGTATTTT
clone_size: -; j_call: TRBJ2-7; v_call: TRBV3-1; d_call: TRBD1; cdr3_aa: CASSQVSGTGQAGEQYF; cdr3_nt: TGTGCCAGCAGCCAAGTGTCCGGGACAGGGCAGGCAGGGGAGCAGTACTTC
clone_size: few; j_call: TRBJ2-3; v_call: TRBV7-9; d_call: -; cdr3_aa: CASSRGAEGFTDTQYF; cdr3_nt: TGTGCCAGCAGCCGGGGAGCGGAAGGTTTCACAGATACGCAGTATTTT
clone_size: -; j_call: TRBJ2-3; v_call: TRBV15; d_call: -; cdr3_aa: CATSSEGTQYF; cdr3_nt: TGTGCCACCAGCTCGGAGGGTACGCAGTATTTT
clone_size: -; j_call: TRBJ1-2; v_call: TRBV5-1; d_call: TRBD1; cdr3_aa: CASSLELRDRRTF; cdr3_nt: TGCGCCAGCAGCTTGGAGTTAAGGGACAGGCGCACCTTC
clone_size: few; j_call: TRBJ2-1; v_call: TRBV27; d_call: TRBD1; cdr3_aa: CASSLGQDLDEQFF; cdr3_nt: TGTGCCAGCAGTTTGGGACAGGATTTGGATGAGCAGTTCTTC
clone_size: many; j_call: TRBJ1-1; v_call: TRBV29-1; d_call: TRBD1; cdr3_aa: CSVEQGERSRAFF; cdr3_nt: TGCAGCGTTGAGCAGGGGGAGCGGAGTCGAGCTTTCTTT
clone_size: -; j_call: TRBJ2-1; v_call: TRBV5-1; d_call: TRBD1; cdr3_aa: CASSWRTGVDNEQFF; cdr3_nt: TGCGCCAGCAGTTGGAGGACAGGGGTGGACAATGAGCAGTTCTTC
clone_size: -; j_call: TRBJ2-1; v_call: TRBV27; d_call: -; cdr3_aa: CASSFEGGRGNEQFF; cdr3_nt: TGTGCCAGCAGTTTTGAGGGGGGGCGCGGCAATGAGCAGTTCTTC
clone_size: many; j_call: TRBJ1-1; v_call: TRBV4-1; d_call: -; cdr3_aa: CASRLTPGLREAFF; cdr3_nt: TGCGCCAGCAGGCTTACCCCTGGACTGCGTGAAGCTTTCTTT
clone_size: few; j_call: TRBJ2-7; v_call: TRBV6-1; d_call: -; cdr3_aa: CASSEFGEQYF; cdr3_nt: TGTGCCAGCAGTGAATTCGGGGAACAGTACTTC
clone_size: few; j_call: TRBJ2-3; v_call: TRBV5-4; d_call: TRBD1; cdr3_aa: CASSPPQTGVGTDTQYF; cdr3_nt: TGTGCCAGCAGCCCGCCCCAGACAGGGGTTGGAACAGATACGCAGTATTTT
clone_size: -; j_call: TRBJ2-7; v_call: TRBV7-2; d_call: -; cdr3_aa: CASSSRTEFSSEQYF; cdr3_nt: TGTGCCAGCAGCTCACGGACAGAGTTTTCCTCCGAGCAGTACTTC
clone_size: -; j_call: TRBJ1-2; v_call: TRBV9; d_call: TRBD1; cdr3_aa: CASSERQGVNYGYTF; cdr3_nt: TGTGCCAGCAGCGAGCGTCAGGGGGTTAACTATGGCTACACCTTC
clone_size: once; j_call: TRBJ2-5; v_call: TRBV15; d_call: -; cdr3_aa: CPTSALEETQYF; cdr3_nt: TGTCCCACCAGCGCCCTTGAAGAGACCCAGTACTTC
clone_size: -; j_call: TRBJ2-7; v_call: TRBV6-6; d_call: TRBD2; cdr3_aa: CASRSGTSDSYEQYF; cdr3_nt: TGTGCCAGCAGGTCCGGGACTAGCGATTCCTACGAGCAGTACTTC
clone_size: -; j_call: TRBJ1-1; v_call: TRBV6-6; d_call: -; cdr3_aa: CASSTGDVTEAFF; cdr3_nt: TGTGCCAGCAGTACCGGGGACGTAACTGAAGCTTTCTTT
clone_size: -; j_call: TRBJ1-4; v_call: TRBV4-1; d_call: -; cdr3_aa: CASSHRAGATNEKLFF; cdr3_nt: TGCGCCAGCAGCCACAGGGCGGGGGCGACTAATGAAAAACTGTTTTTT
clone_size: -; j_call: TRBJ2-5; v_call: TRBV9; d_call: -; cdr3_aa: CASSVTSILHEQYF; cdr3_nt: TGTGCCAGCAGCGTTACTAGTATTCTACATGAGCAGTACTTC
clone_size: few; j_call: TRBJ2-5; v_call: TRBV15; d_call: -; cdr3_aa: CATSNPQGDQETQYF; cdr3_nt: TGTGCCACCAGCAACCCACAGGGTGACCAAGAGACCCAGTACTTC
clone_size: -; j_call: TRBJ2-3; v_call: TRBV25-1; d_call: -; cdr3_aa: CASSDPRGGTQCF; cdr3_nt: TGCGCCAGCAGTGACCCTAGGGGAGGTACGCAGTGTTTT